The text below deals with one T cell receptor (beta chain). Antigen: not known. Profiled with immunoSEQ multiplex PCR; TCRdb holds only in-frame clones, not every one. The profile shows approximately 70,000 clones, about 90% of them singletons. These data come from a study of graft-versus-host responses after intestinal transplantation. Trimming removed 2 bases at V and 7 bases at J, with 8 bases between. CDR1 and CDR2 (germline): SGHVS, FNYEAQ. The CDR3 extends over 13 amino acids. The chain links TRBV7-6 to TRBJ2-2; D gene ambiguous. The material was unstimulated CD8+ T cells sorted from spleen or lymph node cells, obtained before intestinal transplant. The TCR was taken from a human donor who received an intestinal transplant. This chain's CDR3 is CASSLNRDGELFF. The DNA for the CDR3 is TGTGCCAGCAGCTTAAACCGAGACGGGGAGCTGTTTTTT.